Shown below are 23 T cell receptor beta chains from a single sample sequenced in a study of cytomegalovirus exposure and HLA in healthy donors (TCRdb year 2017). The library came from the immunoSEQ multiplex PCR assay. For the multiplex PCR, a mixture combining 60 forward primers for TCR Vbeta segments and 13 reverse primers for TCR Jbeta segments was used. Sourced from immuneACCESS, this table was stored by TCRdb with only in-frame sequences that have V and J called. A share of the clones is absent; for the studies checked, an unresolved V gene accounts for under half, and the remainder has no known explanation. This sample is represented by 160,000 or so clones; roughly 80% of them were singletons. More than 6.5% of the sample is in the top ten clones. The specimen was PBMCs. The receptors derive from a woman aged 50 to 65 in good health and CMV-seropositive.

The chain couples TRBV10-3 to TRBJ2-1, with a possible D match to TRBD2 (6 bases). CDR1 and CDR2 from the germline V gene are ENHRY and SYGVKD. The CDR3 is 17 amino acids. V dropped 3 bases and J dropped 12 bases, with 27 bases sitting between them. In DNA, the CDR3 is TGTGCCATCAGTGACAATAGAGGGCTAGCGAAAGGGCATGGGCAGTTCTTC. This encodes CAISDNRGLAKGHGQFF.

This chain uses TRBV4-3 with TRBJ2-2, with D tentatively TRBD2 (5 bases). CDR3 length: 14 residues. Germline V CDR1 and CDR2: LGHNA, YSLEER. The germline V and J ends were trimmed by 4 bases and 3 bases, with 9 bases remaining between them. The CDR3 DNA is TGCGCCAGCAGCCCGAGGGTTGACACCGGGGAGCTGTTTTTT. Its protein is CASSPRVDTGELFF.

The chain joins TRBV5-6 to TRBJ1-2; maybe TRBD1 (6 bases). V lost 5 bases to trimming and J lost 4 bases, with 15 bases between them. CDR1 and CDR2 (germline): SGHDT, YYEEEE. The CDR3 contains 14 residues. The DNA of the CDR3 is TGTGCCAGCAGATCACGACAGGACGCCTATGGCTACACCTTC. This gives the protein CASRSRQDAYGYTF. Full variable domain (rest looked up from reference TRBV5-6 and TRBJ1-2): DAGVTQSPTHLIKTRGQQVTLRCSPKSGHDTVSWYQQALGQGPQFIFQYYEEEERQRGNFPDRFSGHQFPNYSSELNVNALLLGDSALYLCASRSRQDAYGYTFGSGTRLTVV.

V usage is TRBV9 and J usage is TRBJ1-6; 9 bases align to TRBD1. The CDR3 is made up of 16 amino acids. Germline V gene lookup returns CDR1 SGDLS and CDR2 YYNGEE. V shed 3 bases, J shed 2 bases, and the junction held 3 bases outside the gene matches. CDR3 bases: TGTGCCAGCAGCGAGGGACAGGGACCCTATAATTCACCCCTCCACTTT. Protein product: CASSEGQGPYNSPLHF.

The chain combines TRBV6-5 with TRBJ2-7, with TRBD1 matching over 7 bases. CDR3 length equals 15 residues. Germline V gene data show CDR1 as MNHEY and CDR2 as SVGAGI. V lost 2 bases to trimming and J lost 0 bases; unmatched junction nucleotides: 4. The CDR3 loop reads CASSYQNRGSYEQYF. The CDR3 nucleotides read TGTGCCAGCAGTTACCAGAACAGGGGCTCCTACGAGCAGTACTTC.

The chain couples TRBV19 to TRBJ1-2; 7 bases align to TRBD1. The germline gives CDR1 LNHDA, CDR2 SQIVND (reference sequence). The CDR3 runs to 13 residues. J lost 8 bases, V lost 6 bases, and 9 bases had no gene match. The CDR3 here is CASRMTGLEGYTF. The CDR3 DNA follows: TGTGCCAGTAGGATGACAGGGTTGGAGGGCTACACCTTC.

This clone was recorded a few times. The CDR3 loop is CASSYRTGSTDTQYF. In nucleotides, the CDR3 is TGTGCCAGCAGTTACAGGACAGGGTCCACAGATACGCAGTATTTT. This sequence joins TRBV6-5 and TRBJ2-3, with TRBD1 identical over 8 bases. The V and J ends lost 2 bases and 2 bases, in that order; junction bases with no gene match: 3. The CDR3 totals 15 residues. Germline V gene sequence: CDR1 MNHEY, CDR2 SVGAGI.

The J gene is TRBJ1-1, the V gene TRBV10-3; 10 bases line up with TRBD1. The CDR3 covers 15 residues. The germline gives CDR1 ENHRY, CDR2 SYGVKD. Trimming at V came to 4 bases and at J to 2 bases, leaving 4 bases not matched to a gene. This CDR3 reads CAISAGTGVNTEAFF. Written as DNA, the CDR3 is TGTGCCATCAGTGCAGGGACAGGGGTTAACACTGAAGCTTTCTTT.

The chain carries TRBV4-1 and TRBJ2-7, with a possible D match to TRBD1 (6 bases). Trimming pared 3 bases from V and 4 bases from J, leaving 25 bases between. The CDR3 is 18 residues long. The germline gives CDR1 MGHRA, CDR2 YSYEKL. The CDR3 loop reads CASSQFYREKGHLYEQYF. CDR3 sequence (DNA): TGCGCCAGCAGCCAGTTCTACAGGGAAAAGGGTCACCTATACGAGCAGTACTTC.

The genes are TRBV5-4 and TRBJ2-5; D may be TRBD2 (6 bases). Germline loops: CDR1 SGHNT, CDR2 YYREEE (reference sequence). CDR3 size: 15 residues. V gave up 0 bases and J gave up 4 bases, with 13 bases separating them. CDR3 amino acids: CASSLGGVRTETQYF. The CDR3 region has the DNA TGTGCCAGCAGCTTGGGGGGGGTTCGTACAGAGACCCAGTACTTC. Combining the CDR3 with reference TRBV5-4 and TRBJ2-5 gives the whole variable domain ETGVTQSPTHLIKTRGQQVTLRCSSQSGHNTVSWYQQALGQGPQFIFQYYREEENGRGNFPPRFSGLQFPNYSSELNVNALELDDSALYLCASSLGGVRTETQYFGPGTRLLVL.

In this sample, this clone turned up once. The V call is TRBV5-1, the J call TRBJ2-1, with TRBD1 matching over 8 bases. There are 15 residues in the CDR3. V shed 1 base and J 9 bases; nucleotides not matched to a gene: 9. Germline V gives CDR1 SGHRS, CDR2 YFSETQ. This chain's CDR3 is CASSLRRGQTGEQFF. CDR3 bases: TGCGCCAGCAGCTTGCGCAGGGGGCAGACGGGTGAGCAGTTCTTC.

This chain uses TRBV6-1 with TRBJ2-1, with 7 bases lining up with TRBD2. This CDR3 has 13 residues. Unmatched junction bases numbered 6, after V lost 5 bases and J lost 8 bases. Germline-derived CDR1 and CDR2 are MNHNS and SASEGT. The CDR3 coding sequence is TGTGCCAGCAGTAGCGGGACGCGGCATGAGCAGTTCTTC. As protein: CASSSGTRHEQFF.

The chain recombines TRBV5-6 with TRBJ2-2; possibly TRBD1 for D (6 bases). The length of the CDR3 is 16 residues. Germline values: CDR1 SGHDT, CDR2 YYEEEE. The V gene lost 2 bases and the J gene lost 4 bases, with 15 bases spanning the gap. The DNA for the CDR3 is TGTGCCAGCAGCTTACAAGACAGGATTCTCACCGGGGAGCTGTTTTTT. Residues: CASSLQDRILTGELFF.

V usage is TRBV7-6 and J usage is TRBJ2-3; TRBD2 agrees at 7 bases. V was pared by 2 bases and J by 0 bases, with 5 bases of the junction left unmatched. CDR3 length: 16 residues. Per the germline V gene, CDR1 is SGHVS and CDR2 is FNYEAQ. Here the CDR3 DNA reads TGTGCCAGCAGCTTAAGGCTAGCGGAGAGCACAGATACGCAGTATTTT. The encoded protein is CASSLRLAESTDTQYF.

CDR3 amino acids: CASTPAGNTIYF. The CDR3 nucleotides are TGTGCCAGCACCCCAGCTGGAAACACCATATATTTT. This chain joins TRBV6-6 and TRBJ1-3; no clear D. V gave up 7 bases and J gave up 2 bases, with 6 bases separating them. The CDR3 runs 12 residues. Germline-derived CDR1 and CDR2 are MNHNY and SVGAGI (reference sequence).

This clone was detected only once. The chain links TRBV9 to TRBJ2-3, with 8 bases fitting TRBD2. Looked up from germline, CDR1 is SGDLS and CDR2 is YYNGEE. After removal of 6 bases from V and 2 bases from J, the junction contained 8 bases not matched to a gene. The CDR3 contains 15 residues. As DNA, the CDR3 is TGTGCCAGCAACCTCCGCGGGGGGCCCACAGATACGCAGTATTTT. The encoded protein is CASNLRGGPTDTQYF. Full variable domain (missing parts from reference TRBV9 and TRBJ2-3): DSGVTQTPKHLITATGQRVTLRCSPRSGDLSVYWYQQSLDQGLQFLIQYYNGEERAKGNILERFSAQQFPDLHSELNLSSLELGDSALYFCASNLRGGPTDTQYFGPGTRLTVL.

This chain uses TRBV10-3 with TRBJ2-2, with a tentative D call TRBD2 (6 bases). CDR1 is ENHRY and CDR2 is SYGVKD in the germline V gene. There are 15 residues in the CDR3. Deletions cut 2 bases from V and 3 bases from J, with 10 bases between. The CDR3 sequence is CAISERLEYTGELFF. CDR3 coding DNA: TGTGCCATCAGTGAGCGACTAGAATACACCGGGGAGCTGTTTTTT.

The V call is TRBV28, the J call TRBJ1-6; perhaps TRBD1 as D (6 bases). CDR1 is MDHEN, CDR2 SYDVKM, per germline. Trimming took 7 bases from V and 5 from J, leaving 15 bases between them. This CDR3 has 15 residues. DNA for the CDR3: TGTGCCAGCAAGCCGGGACAACGAAATAATTCACCCCTCCACTTT. It codes for CASKPGQRNNSPLHF.

This chain links TRBV27 with TRBJ1-5; maybe TRBD1 (6 bases). The germline V and J ends were trimmed by 6 bases and 1 base, with 13 bases remaining between them. Germline loops: CDR1 MNHEY, CDR2 SMNVEV (reference sequence). The CDR3 loop spans 15 amino acids. CDR3 DNA sequence: TGTGCCAGCAGCCTTGGGGGCTTCAGCAATCAGCCCCAGCATTTT. It translates to CASSLGGFSNQPQHF.

J is TRBJ2-1 and V is TRBV7-3; a possible D gene is TRBD2 (6 bases). In germline, CDR1 is SGHTA, CDR2 FQGTGA. The CDR3 is made up of 15 amino acids. Between the trimmed V and J ends, which lost 1 base and 5 bases, there was a span of 12 bases. The DNA for the CDR3 is TGTGCCAGCAGCTTAATTAACGGGGGAAACAATGAGCAGTTCTTC. Protein product: CASSLINGGNNEQFF.

The chain uses TRBV5-6 and TRBJ1-6; TRBD1 agrees at 7 bases. The V segment lost 4 bases and the J segment 9 bases; nucleotides outside the gene matches: 7. This CDR3 region has 14 residues. CDR1 and CDR2 from the germline V gene are SGHDT and YYEEEE. The CDR3 coding sequence is TGTGCCAGCAGCGGGGACAGAACCTTTTCACCCCTCCACTTT. It encodes CASSGDRTFSPLHF. Full variable domain (rest looked up from reference TRBV5-6 and TRBJ1-6): DAGVTQSPTHLIKTRGQQVTLRCSPKSGHDTVSWYQQALGQGPQFIFQYYEEEERQRGNFPDRFSGHQFPNYSSELNVNALLLGDSALYLCASSGDRTFSPLHFGNGTRLTVT.

This clone has only a few counts. The chain carries TRBV6-6 and TRBJ2-3, with 9 bases matching TRBD2. The length of the CDR3 is 15 residues. With V trimmed by 6 bases and J by 0 bases, 4 bases remained unmatched. Germline lookup yields CDR1 MNHNY and CDR2 SVGAGI (reference sequence). CDR3 nucleotides: TGTGCCAGCAGGAGACTAGCGGCTAGCACAGATACGCAGTATTTT. Translation: CASRRLAASTDTQYF.

V is TRBV6-6 and J is TRBJ2-1; tentatively, D is TRBD2 (6 bases). Trimming took off 7 bases at V and 3 bases at J, with 13 bases between the two ends. The CDR3 consists of 14 residues. Germline V gene data show CDR1 as MNHNY and CDR2 as SVGAGI (reference sequence). The CDR3 region is CASTPTSYYNEQFF. The CDR3 bases are TGTGCCAGCACCCCCACTAGCTACTACAATGAGCAGTTCTTC.